This T cell receptor beta chain is drawn from a study of vaccination effects on CD4 cells after COVID-19. Study-level background: Either the BNT162b2 or mRNA-1273 vaccine was given to participants in two doses. Every well got a few million PBMC, which were grown with 10 IU/ml IL-2 and about 9.5 ug/ml peptides.

Clones were read by immunoSEQ multiplex PCR, and TCRdb kept only the in-frame ones, dropping some. The table lists about 46,000 clones, about 74% of them singletons. Germline CDR1 and CDR2: SNHLY and FYNNEI. V gave up 3 bases and J gave up 6 bases; unmatched junction bases: 9. The CDR3 is 17 residues long. Following 10 days of culture, CD4+ T cells were isolated. Comment on this clone: Its antigen is still unknown.

The sequence came from a human donor who had a prior SARS-CoV-2 infection. The chain carries TRBV2 and TRBJ2-2; 11 nucleotides align to TRBD2. The specimen was CD4+ T cells from PBMCs cultured without peptide, collected before COVID-19 vaccination. The CDR3 DNA follows: TGTGCCAGCAGTGATACTAGCGGGGGAGCTCGCGCCGGGGAGCTGTTTTTT. Amino acids: CASSDTSGGARAGELFF.